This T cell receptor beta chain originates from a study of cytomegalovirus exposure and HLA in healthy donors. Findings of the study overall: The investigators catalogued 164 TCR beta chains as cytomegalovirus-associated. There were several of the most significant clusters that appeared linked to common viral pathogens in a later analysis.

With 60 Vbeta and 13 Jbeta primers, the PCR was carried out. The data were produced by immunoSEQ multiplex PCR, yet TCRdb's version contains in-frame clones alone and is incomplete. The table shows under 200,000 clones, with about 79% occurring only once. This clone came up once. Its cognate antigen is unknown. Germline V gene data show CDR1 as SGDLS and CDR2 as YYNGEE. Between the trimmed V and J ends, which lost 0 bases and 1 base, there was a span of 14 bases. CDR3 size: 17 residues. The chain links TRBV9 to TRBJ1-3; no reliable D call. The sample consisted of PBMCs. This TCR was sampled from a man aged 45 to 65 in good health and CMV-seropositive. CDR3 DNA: TGTGCCAGCAGCGTAGCTCCCGGCAGACTTTCTGGAAACACCATATATTTT. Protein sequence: CASSVAPGRLSGNTIYF.